This T cell receptor beta chain was captured in a study of T cells in Graves' hyperthyroidism and ophthalmopathy. The study's findings and limits: Ophthalmopathy was model-predicted a median about six months pre-onset. The authors' 13 V-J model separated ophthalmopathy from stable hyperthyroidism.

Germline loops: CDR1 MDHEN, CDR2 SYDVKM. The CDR3 has 15 residues. With 7 bases removed from V and 3 bases from J, the gap between germline ends came to 19 bases. This clonotype was recorded at least ten times. Antigen: not known. Authors of the study amplified TCR beta CDR3 regions from RNA transcripts. In the first-round RT-PCR of the TCR CDR3, the HTBI primer set was used. TCRdb analysed the multiplex PCR reads with MiXCR anew, one entry per CDR3 protein. Of about 500,000 distinct CDR3 sequences detected, roughly 16% appear once; the ten largest clones hold approximately 30%. The sample consisted of blood. This TCR came from a woman younger than 45 with Graves' ophthalmopathy. The rearrangement joins TRBV28 to TRBJ2-7, with a tentative D call TRBD2 (7 bases). CDR3: CASTLSGGAGYEQYF. For the CDR3, the DNA is TGTGCCAGCACTCTCTCGGGGGGCGCAGGCTACGAGCAGTACTTC.